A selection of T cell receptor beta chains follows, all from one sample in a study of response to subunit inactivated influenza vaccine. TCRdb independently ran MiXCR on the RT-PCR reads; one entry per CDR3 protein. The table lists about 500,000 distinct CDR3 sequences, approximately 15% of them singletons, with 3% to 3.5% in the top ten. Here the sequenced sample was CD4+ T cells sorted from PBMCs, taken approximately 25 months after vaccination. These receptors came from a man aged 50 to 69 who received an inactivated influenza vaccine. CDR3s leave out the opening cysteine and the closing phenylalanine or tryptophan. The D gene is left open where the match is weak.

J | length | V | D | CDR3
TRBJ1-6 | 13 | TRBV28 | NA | ASSSGTYVSSPLH
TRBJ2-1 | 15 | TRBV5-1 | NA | ASSLVATARAYNEQF
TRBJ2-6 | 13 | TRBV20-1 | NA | SARDLTSGANVLT
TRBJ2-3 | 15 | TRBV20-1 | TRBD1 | SARDVDRGFSTDTQY
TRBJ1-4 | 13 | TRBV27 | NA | ASSFTEGVGEKLF
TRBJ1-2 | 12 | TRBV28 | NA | ASSFGPGTYGYT
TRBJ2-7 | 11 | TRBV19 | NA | ASSTAVSYEQY
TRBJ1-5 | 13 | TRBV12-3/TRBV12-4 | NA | ASQRMAGVGQPQH
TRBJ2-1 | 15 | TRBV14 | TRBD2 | ASSQVHAGGIYNEQF
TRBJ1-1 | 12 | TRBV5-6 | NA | ASSVQDRLTEAF
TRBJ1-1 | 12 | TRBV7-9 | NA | ASSIPGRLIEAF
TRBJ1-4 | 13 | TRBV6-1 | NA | ASSRGGLTNEKLF
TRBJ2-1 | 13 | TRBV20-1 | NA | SARKGGALRDEQF
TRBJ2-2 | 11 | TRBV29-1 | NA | SVDTSNTGELF
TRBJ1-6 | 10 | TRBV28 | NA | ASSLLGDLLH
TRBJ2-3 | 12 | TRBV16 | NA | ASSHVKATSTQY
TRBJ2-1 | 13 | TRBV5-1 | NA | ASSPSGGLYNEQF
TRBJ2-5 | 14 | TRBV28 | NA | ASSFLLRGGQETQY
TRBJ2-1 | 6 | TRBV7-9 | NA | ASDTQF
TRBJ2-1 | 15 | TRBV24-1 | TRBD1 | ATSDPDGTGVINEQF
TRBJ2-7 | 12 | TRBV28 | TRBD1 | ASRSGTANYEQY
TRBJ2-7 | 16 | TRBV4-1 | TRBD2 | ASRPALAGLVLPYEQY